Listed below are T cell receptor beta chains from one sample, sequenced in a study of T cell repertoires in cytomegalovirus infection. TCRdb re-analysed the reads in MiXCR, keeping a single row per CDR3 protein. This table has 350,000 to 550,000 distinct CDR3 sequences, roughly 30% appearing once. Sample: PBMCs. Receptors originate from a human donor in good health (CMV status not recorded). Some clones in this sample may be carry-over from other donors' samples. Both conserved end residues are trimmed from each CDR3.

V gene	J gene	CDR3 protein
TRBV4-1	TRBJ1-2	ASRGTGGNYGYT
TRBV20-1	TRBJ2-6	SASSGGASGANVLT
TRBV7-2	TRBJ1-5	ASSRQLSNQPQH
TRBV4-2	TRBJ2-6	ASSRRPGGASGANVLT
TRBV20-1	TRBJ2-7	SAISDSYEQY
TRBV15	TRBJ1-1	ATSRRDRGRMNTEAF
TRBV6-5	TRBJ2-7	ASSSRARAPLYEQY
TRBV20-1	TRBJ2-7	RPGGNYEQY
TRBV6-6	TRBJ2-1	ASSYLRADEQF
TRBV6-6	TRBJ1-5	ASSYRQDSRNQPQH
TRBV4-2	TRBJ2-5	ASSQATGVTETQY
TRBV7-8	TRBJ1-4	ASSPRGGNEKLF
TRBV14	TRBJ1-1	ASSQGSHLNTEAF
TRBV28	TRBJ2-7	ASSLSFSEQY
TRBV7-8	TRBJ2-3	ASSPPRQRPSTDTQY
TRBV12-3/TRBV12-4	TRBJ1-3	ASSPRSSYSGNTIS
TRBV19	TRBJ2-1	ASSQGLAGDTDEQF
TRBV20-1	TRBJ2-4	SATGTSKNIQY
TRBV4-3	TRBJ1-1	ASSQDSRQGAF
TRBV7-9	TRBJ1-1	ASSSFITEAF
TRBV6-2/TRBV6-3	TRBJ1-3	ASSRANYGNTIY
TRBV7-2	TRBJ2-1	ASSNGQGAVGLF
TRBV10-3	TRBJ2-3	AIRESLAGALSTDTQY
TRBV6-5	TRBJ2-5	ASSYSGQLVGETQY
TRBV4-1	TRBJ2-3	ASSQVLLAGGSTDTQY
TRBV7-9	TRBJ1-5	ASSGLGQLNQPQH
TRBV6-1	TRBJ2-4	ASSPGARLAKNIQY
TRBV7-2	TRBJ1-2	ASSLRTGGSGYT
TRBV7-2	TRBJ1-5	ASSPKHVSNQPQH
TRBV18	TRBJ2-1	ASSPRSPGQGYNEQF
TRBV27	TRBJ1-1	ASSPDRAGTEAF
TRBV28	TRBJ1-1	ASSWTVTNTEAF
TRBV7-2	TRBJ1-6	ASSLVSRASSYNSPLH
TRBV12-3/TRBV12-4	TRBJ2-2	ARSWLATGELF
TRBV7-2	TRBJ2-7	ASSQERGPYEQY
TRBV24-1	TRBJ2-2	ATSDPGGANTGELF
TRBV5-1	TRBJ2-2	ASSLGGEFRTSGELF
TRBV6-2/TRBV6-3	TRBJ1-5	ASSYAQGVPNQPQH
TRBV27	TRBJ1-2	ASSTRTYGQANYGYT
TRBV7-2	TRBJ1-5	ASSRRGVDQPQH
TRBV4-3	TRBJ1-4	ASIQEVSGRTTNEKLF
TRBV7-9	TRBJ1-3	ASSLATSGNTIY
TRBV6-6	TRBJ2-3	ASSSGARRDTQY
TRBV5-1	TRBJ2-1	ASSSTHDRQGPRNEQF
TRBV20-1	TRBJ1-5	SARDFRQSLNQPQH
TRBV7-8	TRBJ1-5	ASSLGPIQGPQH
TRBV5-6	TRBJ1-5	ASSSWTGGNQPQH
TRBV20-1	TRBJ2-1	SARGLAENNEQF